The 9 T cell receptor beta chains presented below share a single source sample, sequenced in a study of blood T cell repertoires in COVID-19. The assay was immunoSEQ multiplex PCR, and TCRdb's table has in-frame clones only and misses some. The data contain a few hundred thousand clones, 90% of them singletons. Material: peripheral blood. The receptors come from a woman in her sixties with COVID-19, enrolled during active disease.

J is TRBJ1-2 and V is TRBV19; D is unclear. The CDR3 is made up of 13 amino acids. Germline V gene data show CDR1 as LNHDA and CDR2 as SQIVND (reference sequence). Trimming pared 5 bases from V and 1 base from J, leaving 8 bases between. In DNA, the CDR3 is TGTGCCAGTAGTGCCTCCGGTAACTATGGCTACACCTTC. Residues: CASSASGNYGYTF.

CDR3 loop: CASTSGRGNTIYF. The CDR3 nucleotides are TGTGCCAGCACTTCAGGGCGGGGAAACACCATATATTTT. The genes are TRBV2 and TRBJ1-3; possible D gene TRBD1, 5 bases. V lost 7 bases and J 4 bases, leaving 11 bases between the germline ends. CDR1 and CDR2 (germline): SNHLY, FYNNEI. CDR3 length: 13 amino acids.

The V call is TRBV9, the J call TRBJ2-1, with 7 bases matching TRBD1. This CDR3 has 15 amino acids. V was pared by 1 base and J by 5 bases, with 6 bases of the junction left unmatched. Germline CDR1 reads SGDLS; CDR2 reads YYNGEE. CDR3 bases: TGTGCCAGCAGCGTAAGGGGGCGCGGAGACAATGAGCAGTTCTTC. Residues: CASSVRGRGDNEQFF.

This clone occurred once. The CDR3 reads CASSIPGSNQPQHF. CDR3 nucleotide sequence: TGTGCCAGTAGTATACCAGGGAGCAATCAGCCCCAGCATTTT. This rearrangement joins TRBV19 to TRBJ1-5; D might be TRBD1 (5 bases). V shed 2 bases and J shed 1 base, with 6 bases lying between them. Looked up from germline, CDR1 is LNHDA and CDR2 is SQIVND (reference sequence). The CDR3 runs 14 residues.

The J gene is TRBJ1-1, the V gene TRBV6-5, with no clear D. Trimming took off 0 bases at V and 0 bases at J, with 8 bases between the two ends. The CDR3 length is 15 residues. CDR1 and CDR2 (germline): MNHEY, SVGAGI. CDR3 amino acids: CASSYSSFVNTEAFF. Written as DNA, the CDR3 is TGTGCCAGCAGTTACTCGAGCTTCGTGAACACTGAAGCTTTCTTT.

Concerning this clone: Within the sample, other DNA sequences also encode this same CDR3. The chain combines TRBV5-1 with TRBJ1-3, with no clear D. The CDR3 consists of 15 residues. V gave up 0 bases and J gave up 4 bases, with 11 bases separating them. Germline V gene sequence: CDR1 SGHRS, CDR2 YFSETQ. CDR3 region: CASSLGSGSGNTIYF. In DNA, the CDR3 is TGCGCCAGCAGCTTGGGTTCGGGTTCCGGAAACACCATATATTTT.

The chain recombines TRBV7-2 with TRBJ2-4; maybe TRBD2 (5 bases). The CDR3 consists of 17 residues. The V end lost 7 bases, the J end lost 1 base, and 20 bases lay between the germline ends. Germline V gene data show CDR1 as SGHTA and CDR2 as FQGNSA. CDR3 nucleotides: TGTGCCAGCACCCCAGGCGGGCTAGCTCTGGCCAAAAACATTCAGTACTTC. This translates into CASTPGGLALAKNIQYF.

The chain joins TRBV5-1 to TRBJ2-1; D perhaps matches TRBD1 (5 bases). This CDR3 has 15 amino acids. Per the germline V gene, CDR1 is SGHRS and CDR2 is YFSETQ. V was clipped by 2 bases and J by 3 bases, with 12 bases between them. The CDR3 protein is CASSFGQGGYNEQFF. In DNA, the CDR3 is TGCGCCAGCAGCTTCGGGCAGGGCGGCTACAATGAGCAGTTCTTC.

The V call is TRBV19, the J call TRBJ1-6; no reliable D call. Trimming removed 3 bases from V and 8 bases from J, with 8 bases in between. The germline gives CDR1 LNHDA, CDR2 SQIVND (reference sequence). The length of the CDR3 is 13 residues. CDR3 in DNA: TGTGCCAGTAGTATTTACATGGATTCACCCCTCCACTTT. Translated: CASSIYMDSPLHF.